The table lists the clone carrying this T cell receptor beta chain with many counts. CDR3 size: 11 residues. The germline V gene encodes CDR1 DFQATT and CDR2 SNEGSKA (reference sequence). V lost 1 base, J lost 9 bases, and 7 bases lay in between. This record belongs to a study of low-dose radiotherapy and immunotherapy resistance in tumors. First-strand cDNA relied on TRAV- and TRBV-specific primers spanning alpha and beta chains. Both a constant-region primer and a V-primer adapter served to amplify TCRs across roughly 22 PCR cycles. MiXCR was run by TCRdb on the reads, yielding one entry per CDR3 protein. This sample has about 82,000 distinct CDR3 sequences, with over 15% found just once. Time point defined: before trial treatment. The donors' treatment consisted of nivolumab, ipilimumab, aspirin, low-dose cyclophosphamide and low-dose radiotherapy. Tumors of eligible patients were advanced, solid and lacking tumor-infiltrating lymphocytes.

The TCR originated in a male donor with prostate cancer. Sequenced material: PBMCs, taken before treatment. This rearrangement joins TRBV20-1 to TRBJ2-1; D is ambiguous. The CDR3 region is CSARVVGEQFF. The CDR3 coding sequence is TGCAGTGCTAGAGTCGTTGGTGAGCAGTTCTTC.